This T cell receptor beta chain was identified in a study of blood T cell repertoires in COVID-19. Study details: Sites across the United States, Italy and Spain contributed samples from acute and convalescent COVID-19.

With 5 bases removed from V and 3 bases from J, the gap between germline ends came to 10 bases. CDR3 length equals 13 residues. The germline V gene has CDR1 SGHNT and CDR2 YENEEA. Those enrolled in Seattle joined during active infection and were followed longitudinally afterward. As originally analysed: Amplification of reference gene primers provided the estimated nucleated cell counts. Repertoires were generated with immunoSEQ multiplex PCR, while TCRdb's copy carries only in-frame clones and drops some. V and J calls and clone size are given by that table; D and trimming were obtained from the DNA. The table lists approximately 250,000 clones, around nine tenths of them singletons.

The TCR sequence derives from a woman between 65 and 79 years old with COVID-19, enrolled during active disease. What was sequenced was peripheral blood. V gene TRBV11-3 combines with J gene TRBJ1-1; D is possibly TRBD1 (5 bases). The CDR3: CASSPGMDTEAFF. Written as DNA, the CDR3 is TGTGCCAGCAGCCCAGGGATGGACACTGAAGCTTTCTTT.